The present TCR beta chain was sequenced within a study of tumor and adjacent non-tumor tissue in lung cancer. General study findings and limits: Significantly higher TCR diversity was found in tumor than normal lung. Tumor TCR diversity, when higher, was linked to shorter survival.

This sample's RNA came from whole unsorted tissue. Notes on this clonotype: No antigen is known for it. A much bigger clone sits one base away, suggesting this may be a read error.

TCRbeta libraries were built with three rounds of nested PCR, modified from ARM-PCR. TCRdb itself ran the multiplex PCR reads through MiXCR, one entry per CDR3 protein. The repertoire holds roughly 66,000 distinct CDR3 sequences, with around four fifths as singletons. The TCR sequence derives from a man in his 60s with non-small cell lung cancer. Sample: lung tumor tissue.

CDR3 region: CSASSGDQPQYF. The CDR3 region has the DNA TGCAGTGCTAGCAGTGGGGACCAGCCCCAGTATTTT. The V call is TRBV20-1, the J call TRBJ1-5, with D perhaps assigned TRBD1 or TRBD2 (5 bases each). The end of the DNA is better explained by TRBJ2-3, so the J call may be wrong. CDR1 is DFQATT and CDR2 is SNEGSKA in the germline V gene (reference sequence). CDR3 length equals 12 residues.